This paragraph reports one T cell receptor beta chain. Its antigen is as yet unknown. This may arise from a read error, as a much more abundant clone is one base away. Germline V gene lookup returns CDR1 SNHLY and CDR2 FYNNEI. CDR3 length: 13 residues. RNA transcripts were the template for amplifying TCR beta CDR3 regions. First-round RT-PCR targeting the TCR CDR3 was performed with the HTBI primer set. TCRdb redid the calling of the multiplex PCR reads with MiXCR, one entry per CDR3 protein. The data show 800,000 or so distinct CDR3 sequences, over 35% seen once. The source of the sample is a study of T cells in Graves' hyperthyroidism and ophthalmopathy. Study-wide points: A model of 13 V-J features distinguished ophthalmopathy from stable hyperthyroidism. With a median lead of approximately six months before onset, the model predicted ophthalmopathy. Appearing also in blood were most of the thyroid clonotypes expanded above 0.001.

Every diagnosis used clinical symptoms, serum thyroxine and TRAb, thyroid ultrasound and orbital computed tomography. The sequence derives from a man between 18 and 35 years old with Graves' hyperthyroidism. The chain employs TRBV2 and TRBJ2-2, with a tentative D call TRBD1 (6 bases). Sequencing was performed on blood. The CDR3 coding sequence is TGTGCCAGCGTGCAGGGGCACACCGGGGAGCTGCTTTTT. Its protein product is CASVQGHTGELLF.